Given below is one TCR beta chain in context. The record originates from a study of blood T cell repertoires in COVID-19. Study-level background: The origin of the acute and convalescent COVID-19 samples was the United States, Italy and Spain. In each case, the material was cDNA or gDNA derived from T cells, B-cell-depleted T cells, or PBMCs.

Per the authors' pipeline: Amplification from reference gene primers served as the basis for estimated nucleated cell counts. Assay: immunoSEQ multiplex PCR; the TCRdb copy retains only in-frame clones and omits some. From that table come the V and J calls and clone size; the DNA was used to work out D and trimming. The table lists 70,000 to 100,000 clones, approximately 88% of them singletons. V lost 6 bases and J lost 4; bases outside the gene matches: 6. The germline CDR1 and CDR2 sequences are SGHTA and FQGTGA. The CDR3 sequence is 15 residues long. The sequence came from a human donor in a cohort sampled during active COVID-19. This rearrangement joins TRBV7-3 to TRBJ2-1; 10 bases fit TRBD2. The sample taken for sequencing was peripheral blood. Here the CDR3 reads CASSRSGREYNEQFF. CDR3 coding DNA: TGTGCCAGCAGTCGAAGCGGGAGGGAATACAATGAGCAGTTCTTC. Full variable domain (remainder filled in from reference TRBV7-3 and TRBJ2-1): GAGVSQTPSNKVTEKGKYVELRCDPISGHTALYWYRQSLGQGPEFLIYFQGTGAADDSGLPNDRFFAVRPEGSVSTLKIQRTERGDSAVYLCASSRSGREYNEQFFGPGTRLTVL.